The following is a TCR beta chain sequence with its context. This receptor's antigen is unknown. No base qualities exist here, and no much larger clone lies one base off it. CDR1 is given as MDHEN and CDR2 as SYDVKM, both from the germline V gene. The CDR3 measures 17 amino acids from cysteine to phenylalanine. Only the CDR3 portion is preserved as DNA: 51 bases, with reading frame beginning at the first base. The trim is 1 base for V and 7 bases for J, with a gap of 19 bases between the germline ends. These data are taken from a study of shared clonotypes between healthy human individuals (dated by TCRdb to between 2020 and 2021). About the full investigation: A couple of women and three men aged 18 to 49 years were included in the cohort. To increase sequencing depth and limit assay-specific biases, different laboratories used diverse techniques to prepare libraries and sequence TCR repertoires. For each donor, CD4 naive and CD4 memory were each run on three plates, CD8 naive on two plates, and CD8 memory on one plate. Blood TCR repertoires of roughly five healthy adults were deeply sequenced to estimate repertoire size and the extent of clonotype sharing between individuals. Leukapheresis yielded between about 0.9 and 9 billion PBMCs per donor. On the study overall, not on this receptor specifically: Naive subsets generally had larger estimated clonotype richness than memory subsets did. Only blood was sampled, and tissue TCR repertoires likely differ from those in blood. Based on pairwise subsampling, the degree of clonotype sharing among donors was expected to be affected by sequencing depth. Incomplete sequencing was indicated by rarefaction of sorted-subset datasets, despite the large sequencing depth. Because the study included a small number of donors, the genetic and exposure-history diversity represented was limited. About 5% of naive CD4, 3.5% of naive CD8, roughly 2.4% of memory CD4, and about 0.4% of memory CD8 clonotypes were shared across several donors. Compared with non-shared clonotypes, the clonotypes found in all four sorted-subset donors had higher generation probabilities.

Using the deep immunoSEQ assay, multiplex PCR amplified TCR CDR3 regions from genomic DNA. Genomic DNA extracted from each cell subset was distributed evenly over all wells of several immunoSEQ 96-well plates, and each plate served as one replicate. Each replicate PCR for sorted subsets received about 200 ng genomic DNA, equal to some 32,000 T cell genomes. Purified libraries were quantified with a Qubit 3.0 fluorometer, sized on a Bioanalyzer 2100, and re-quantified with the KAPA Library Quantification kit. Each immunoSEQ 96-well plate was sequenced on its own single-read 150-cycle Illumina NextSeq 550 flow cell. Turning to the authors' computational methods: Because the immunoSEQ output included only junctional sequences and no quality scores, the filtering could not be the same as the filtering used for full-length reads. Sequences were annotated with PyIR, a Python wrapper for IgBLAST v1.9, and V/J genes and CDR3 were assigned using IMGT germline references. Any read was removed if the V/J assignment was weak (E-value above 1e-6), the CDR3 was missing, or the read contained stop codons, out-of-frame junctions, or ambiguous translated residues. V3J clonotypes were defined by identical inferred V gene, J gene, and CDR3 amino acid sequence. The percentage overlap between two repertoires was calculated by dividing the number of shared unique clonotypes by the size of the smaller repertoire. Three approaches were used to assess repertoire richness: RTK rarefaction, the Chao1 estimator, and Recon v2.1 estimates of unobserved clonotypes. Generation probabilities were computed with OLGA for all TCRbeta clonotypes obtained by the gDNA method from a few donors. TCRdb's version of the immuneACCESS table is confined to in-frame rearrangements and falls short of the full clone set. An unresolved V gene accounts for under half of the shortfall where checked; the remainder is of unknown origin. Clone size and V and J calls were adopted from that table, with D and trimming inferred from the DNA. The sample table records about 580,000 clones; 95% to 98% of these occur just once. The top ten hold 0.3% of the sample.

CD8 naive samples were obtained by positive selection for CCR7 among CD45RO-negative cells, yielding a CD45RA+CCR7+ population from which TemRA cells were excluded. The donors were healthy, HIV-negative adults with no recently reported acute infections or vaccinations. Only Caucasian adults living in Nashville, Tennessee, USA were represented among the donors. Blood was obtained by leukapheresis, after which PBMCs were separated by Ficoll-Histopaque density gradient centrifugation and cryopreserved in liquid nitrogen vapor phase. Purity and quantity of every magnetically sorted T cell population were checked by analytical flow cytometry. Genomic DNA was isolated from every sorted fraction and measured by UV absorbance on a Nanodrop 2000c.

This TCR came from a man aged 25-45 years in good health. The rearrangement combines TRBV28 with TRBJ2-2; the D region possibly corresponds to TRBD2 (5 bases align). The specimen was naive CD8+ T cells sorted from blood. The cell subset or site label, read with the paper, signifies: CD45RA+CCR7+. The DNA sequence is TGTGCCAGCAGTTTATCGGGAAGGGCCCTAGGAATCGGGGAGCTGTTTTTT. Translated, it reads CASSLSGRALGIGELFF.